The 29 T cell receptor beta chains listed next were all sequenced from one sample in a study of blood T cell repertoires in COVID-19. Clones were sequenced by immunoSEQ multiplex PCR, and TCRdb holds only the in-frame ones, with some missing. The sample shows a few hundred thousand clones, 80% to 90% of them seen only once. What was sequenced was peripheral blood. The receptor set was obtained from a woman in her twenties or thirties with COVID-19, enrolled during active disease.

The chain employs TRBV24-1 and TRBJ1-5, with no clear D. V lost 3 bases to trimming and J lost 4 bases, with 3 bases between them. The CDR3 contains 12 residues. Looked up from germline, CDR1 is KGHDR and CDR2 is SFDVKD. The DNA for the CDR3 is TGTGCCACCAGTGATCTTAATCAGCCCCAGCATTTT. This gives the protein CATSDLNQPQHF.

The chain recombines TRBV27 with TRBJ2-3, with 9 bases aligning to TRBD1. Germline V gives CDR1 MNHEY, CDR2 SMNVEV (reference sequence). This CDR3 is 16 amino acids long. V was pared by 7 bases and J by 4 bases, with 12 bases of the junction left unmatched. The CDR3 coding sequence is TGTGCCAGCACCCCTCTGGGGGACAGGGACGCAGATACGCAGTATTTT. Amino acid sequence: CASTPLGDRDADTQYF.

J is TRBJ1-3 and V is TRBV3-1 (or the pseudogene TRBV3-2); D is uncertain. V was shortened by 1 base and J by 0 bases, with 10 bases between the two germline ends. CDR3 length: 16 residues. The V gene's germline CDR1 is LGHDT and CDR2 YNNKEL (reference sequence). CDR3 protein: CASSQVFRSSGNTIYF. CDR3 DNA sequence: TGTGCCAGCAGCCAAGTTTTCCGGAGCTCTGGAAACACCATATATTTT.

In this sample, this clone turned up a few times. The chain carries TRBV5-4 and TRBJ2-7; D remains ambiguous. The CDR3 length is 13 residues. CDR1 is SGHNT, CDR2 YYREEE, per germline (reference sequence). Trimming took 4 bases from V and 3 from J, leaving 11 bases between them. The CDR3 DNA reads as TGTGCCAGCAGCCTAGGTCCCATCTACGAGCAGTACTTC. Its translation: CASSLGPIYEQYF.

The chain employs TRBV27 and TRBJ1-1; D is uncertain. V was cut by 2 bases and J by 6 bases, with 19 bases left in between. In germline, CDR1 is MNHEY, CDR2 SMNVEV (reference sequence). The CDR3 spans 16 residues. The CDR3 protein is CASSLGPHPGLAEAFF. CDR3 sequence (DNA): TGTGCCAGCAGTTTAGGGCCCCACCCAGGCCTCGCTGAAGCTTTCTTT.

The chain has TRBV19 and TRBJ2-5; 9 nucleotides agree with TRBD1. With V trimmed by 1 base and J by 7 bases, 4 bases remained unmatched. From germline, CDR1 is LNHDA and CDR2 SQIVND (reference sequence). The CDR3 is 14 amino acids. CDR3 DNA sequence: TGTGCCAGTAGTATAGTGGGACAGGGCGTGACCCAGTACTTC. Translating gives CASSIVGQGVTQYF.

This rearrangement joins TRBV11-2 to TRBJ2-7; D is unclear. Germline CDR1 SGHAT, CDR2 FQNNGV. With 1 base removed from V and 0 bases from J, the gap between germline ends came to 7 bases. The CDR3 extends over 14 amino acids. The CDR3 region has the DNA TGTGCCAGCAGCTTAGGTCCGGTCTCCTACGAGCAGTACTTC. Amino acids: CASSLGPVSYEQYF.

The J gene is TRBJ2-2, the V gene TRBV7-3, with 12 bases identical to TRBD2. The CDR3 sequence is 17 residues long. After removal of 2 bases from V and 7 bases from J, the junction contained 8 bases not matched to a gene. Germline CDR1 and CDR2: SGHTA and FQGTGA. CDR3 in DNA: TGTGCCAGCAGCTTACGTAGGACTAGCGGGAAGGTCGGGGAGCTGTTTTTT. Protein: CASSLRRTSGKVGELFF.

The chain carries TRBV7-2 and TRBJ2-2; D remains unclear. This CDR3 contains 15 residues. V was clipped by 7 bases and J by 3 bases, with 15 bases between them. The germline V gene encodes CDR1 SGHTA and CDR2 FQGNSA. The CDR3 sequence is CASTSLPVDTGELFF. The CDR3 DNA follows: TGTGCCAGCACCTCCTTACCGGTCGACACCGGGGAGCTGTTTTTT.

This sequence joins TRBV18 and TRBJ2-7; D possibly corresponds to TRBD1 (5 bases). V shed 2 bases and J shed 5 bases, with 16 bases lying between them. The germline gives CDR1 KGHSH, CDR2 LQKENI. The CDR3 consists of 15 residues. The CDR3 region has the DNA TGTGCCAGCTCACCAAGCATGCAGGGCCAAGACGAGCAGTACTTC. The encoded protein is CASSPSMQGQDEQYF.

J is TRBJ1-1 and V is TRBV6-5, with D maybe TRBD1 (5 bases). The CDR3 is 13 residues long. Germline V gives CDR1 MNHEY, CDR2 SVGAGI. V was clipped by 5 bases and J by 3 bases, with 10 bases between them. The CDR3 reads CASSPGVHTEAFF. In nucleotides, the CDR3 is TGTGCCAGCAGTCCGGGGGTACACACTGAAGCTTTCTTT.

The CDR3 nucleotides read TGTGCCAGCACCACGCCGGGACTAGCGGACTACAATGAGCAGTTCTTC. This sequence encodes CASTTPGLADYNEQFF. The chain is built from TRBV11-2 and TRBJ2-1; 11 bases align to TRBD2. The CDR3 runs 16 residues. Trimming took 7 bases from V and 3 from J; bases not matched to a gene: 8. The germline V gene has CDR1 SGHAT and CDR2 FQNNGV.

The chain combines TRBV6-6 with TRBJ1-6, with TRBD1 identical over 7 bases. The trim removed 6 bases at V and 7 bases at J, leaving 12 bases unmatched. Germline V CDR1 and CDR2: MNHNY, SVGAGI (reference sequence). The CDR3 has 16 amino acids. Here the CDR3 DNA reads TGTGCCAGCAGGCCACCGACAGGGTTTCGCAATTCACCCCTCCACTTT. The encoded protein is CASRPPTGFRNSPLHF.

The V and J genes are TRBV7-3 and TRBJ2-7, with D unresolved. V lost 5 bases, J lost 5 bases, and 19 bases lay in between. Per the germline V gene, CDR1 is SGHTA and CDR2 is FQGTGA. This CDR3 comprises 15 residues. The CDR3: CASSPSPVPENEQYF. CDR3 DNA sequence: TGTGCCAGCAGCCCTTCTCCCGTCCCTGAGAACGAGCAGTACTTC.

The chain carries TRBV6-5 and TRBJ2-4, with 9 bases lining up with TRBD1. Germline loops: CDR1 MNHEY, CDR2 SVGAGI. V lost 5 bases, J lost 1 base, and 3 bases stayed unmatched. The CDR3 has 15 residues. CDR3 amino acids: CASSRTGDAKNIQYF. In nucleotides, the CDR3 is TGTGCCAGCAGTCGGACAGGGGATGCCAAAAACATTCAGTACTTC.

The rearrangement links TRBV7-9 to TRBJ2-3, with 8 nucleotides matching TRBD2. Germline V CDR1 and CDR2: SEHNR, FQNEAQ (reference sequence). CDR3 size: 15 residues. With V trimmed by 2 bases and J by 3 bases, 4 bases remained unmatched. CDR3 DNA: TGTGCCAGCAGCTTAACCGGGAGGGATACAGATACGCAGTATTTT. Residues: CASSLTGRDTDTQYF.

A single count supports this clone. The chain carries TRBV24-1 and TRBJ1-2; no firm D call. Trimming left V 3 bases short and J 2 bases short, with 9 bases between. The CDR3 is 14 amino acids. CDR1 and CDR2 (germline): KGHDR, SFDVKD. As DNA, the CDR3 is TGTGCCACCAGTGATCCCGACACAAACTATGGCTACACCTTC. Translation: CATSDPDTNYGYTF.

For the CDR3, the DNA is TGTGCCAGTGCTCGGGGGGACACCTACAATGAGCAGTTCTTC. The encoded protein is CASARGDTYNEQFF. The chain is built from TRBV19 and TRBJ2-1, with TRBD2 as a possible D gene (7 bases). Germline-derived CDR1 and CDR2 are LNHDA and SQIVND (reference sequence). This CDR3 contains 14 residues. Deletions cut 8 bases from V and 2 bases from J, with 13 bases between.

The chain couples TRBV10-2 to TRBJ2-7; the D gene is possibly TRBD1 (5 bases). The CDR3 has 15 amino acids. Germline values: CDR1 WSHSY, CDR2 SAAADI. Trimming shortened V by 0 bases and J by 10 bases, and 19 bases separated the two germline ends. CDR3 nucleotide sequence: TGCGCCAGCAGTGAGTCAGGGTGGGGCGTCGGCACACAGTACTTC. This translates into CASSESGWGVGTQYF.

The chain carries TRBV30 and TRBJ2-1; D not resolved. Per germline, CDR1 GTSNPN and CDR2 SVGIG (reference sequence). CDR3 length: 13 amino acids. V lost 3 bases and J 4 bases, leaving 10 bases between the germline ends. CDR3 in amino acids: CAWRSAFYNEQFF. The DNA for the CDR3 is TGTGCCTGGAGATCCGCGTTTTACAATGAGCAGTTCTTC.

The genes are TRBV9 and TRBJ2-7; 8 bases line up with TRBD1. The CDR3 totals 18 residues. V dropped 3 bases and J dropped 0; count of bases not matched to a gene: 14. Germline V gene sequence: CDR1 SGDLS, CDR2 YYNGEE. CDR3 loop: CASSGGTGHLPSSYEQYF. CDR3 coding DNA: TGTGCCAGCAGCGGCGGGACAGGCCATCTCCCCTCCTCCTACGAGCAGTACTTC.

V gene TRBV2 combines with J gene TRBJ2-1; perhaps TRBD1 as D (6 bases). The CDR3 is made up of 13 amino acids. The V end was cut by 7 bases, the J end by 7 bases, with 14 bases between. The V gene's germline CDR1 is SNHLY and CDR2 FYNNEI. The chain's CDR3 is CASILQGVNEQFF. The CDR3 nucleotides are TGTGCCAGCATTCTACAGGGAGTTAATGAGCAGTTCTTC.

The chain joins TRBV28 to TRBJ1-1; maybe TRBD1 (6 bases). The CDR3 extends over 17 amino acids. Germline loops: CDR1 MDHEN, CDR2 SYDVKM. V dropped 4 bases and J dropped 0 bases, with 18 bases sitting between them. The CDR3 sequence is CASSSRDTSLMNTEAFF. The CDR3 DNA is TGTGCCAGCAGTTCCCGGGACACGAGTCTCATGAACACTGAAGCTTTCTTT. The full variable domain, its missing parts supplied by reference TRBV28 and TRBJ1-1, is DVKVTQSSRYLVKRTGEKVFLECVQDMDHENMFWYRQDPGLGLRLIYFSYDVKMKEKGDIPEGYSVSREKKERFSLILESASTNQTSMYLCASSSRDTSLMNTEAFFGQGTRLTVV.

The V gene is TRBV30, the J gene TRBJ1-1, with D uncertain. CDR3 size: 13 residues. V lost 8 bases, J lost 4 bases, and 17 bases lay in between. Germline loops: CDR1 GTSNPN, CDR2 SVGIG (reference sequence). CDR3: CAQDRRVGTEAFF. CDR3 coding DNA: TGTGCCCAAGATAGGAGGGTGGGCACTGAAGCTTTCTTT.

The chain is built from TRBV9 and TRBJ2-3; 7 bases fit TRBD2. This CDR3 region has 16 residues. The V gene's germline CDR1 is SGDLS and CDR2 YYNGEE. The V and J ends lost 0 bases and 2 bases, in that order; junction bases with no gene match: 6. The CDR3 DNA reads TGTGCCAGCAGCGTAGTCCCTAGCGGATCCACAGATACGCAGTATTTT. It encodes CASSVVPSGSTDTQYF.

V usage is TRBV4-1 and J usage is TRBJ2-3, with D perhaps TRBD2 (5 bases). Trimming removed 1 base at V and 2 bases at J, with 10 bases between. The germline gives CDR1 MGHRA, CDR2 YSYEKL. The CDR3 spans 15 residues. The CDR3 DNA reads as TGCGCCAGCAGCCAAGTGTGGGGAGACACAGATACGCAGTATTTT. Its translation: CASSQVWGDTDTQYF.

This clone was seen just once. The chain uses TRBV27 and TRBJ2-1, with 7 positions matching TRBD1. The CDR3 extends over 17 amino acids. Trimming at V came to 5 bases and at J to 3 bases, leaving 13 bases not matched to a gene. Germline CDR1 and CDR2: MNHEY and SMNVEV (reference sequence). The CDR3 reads CASSLAPFRDSYNEQFF. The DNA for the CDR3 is TGTGCCAGCAGTCTAGCCCCCTTTCGGGACAGCTACAATGAGCAGTTCTTC.

CDR3 sequence (DNA): TGTGCCAGAAGCCGTAGCGGGGAGTCGGCCTACGAGCAGTACTTC. This codes for CARSRSGESAYEQYF. V and J are TRBV7-5 and TRBJ2-7; the listed D gene, TRBD2, was not tested against the DNA. TRBV7-5 is classified as a pseudogene. The CDR3 consists of 15 residues.

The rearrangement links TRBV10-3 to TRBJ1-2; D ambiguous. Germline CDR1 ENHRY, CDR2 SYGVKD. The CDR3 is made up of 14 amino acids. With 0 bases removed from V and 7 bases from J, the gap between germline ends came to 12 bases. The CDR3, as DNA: TGTGCCATCAGTGAGTCGGAGGGCGGTTCTGGCTACACCTTC. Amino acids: CAISESEGGSGYTF.